This TCR beta chain was observed in a study of T cell repertoires in aging, cancer and after chemotherapy. About the research overall: The whole study produced a dataset of several million TCR reads. Study-wide results and limits: Immunological memory after chemotherapy cannot be judged from the repertoire data. Loss of evenness, beyond lost richness, contributed to age-related TCR diversity decline in cancer patients.

TRB rearrangements spanning V, D and J were amplified using mixed TRB-A/B primers. One entry per CDR3 protein results from TCRdb running MiXCR on the multiplex PCR reads. In the table there are roughly 4,700 distinct CDR3 sequences, more than 35% of which are singletons. A remark on this clonotype: Its antigen is unknown. The junction departs from germline at one end; a sequencing error may be responsible.

TCR beta rearrangements were amplified from peripheral blood genomic DNA. CDR1 and CDR2 (germline): SGHTA, FQGNSA. This CDR3 spans 17 amino acids. The specimen was blood. This sequence joins TRBV7-2 and TRBJ2-3, with D possibly TRBD2 on 7 matching bases. The source is a human donor in good health. The CDR3 sequence is CASSVAEGGVVTDTQYF. In nucleotides, the CDR3 is TGTGCCAGCAGCGTAGCCGAAGGGGGGGTAGTCACAGATACGCAGTATTTT.